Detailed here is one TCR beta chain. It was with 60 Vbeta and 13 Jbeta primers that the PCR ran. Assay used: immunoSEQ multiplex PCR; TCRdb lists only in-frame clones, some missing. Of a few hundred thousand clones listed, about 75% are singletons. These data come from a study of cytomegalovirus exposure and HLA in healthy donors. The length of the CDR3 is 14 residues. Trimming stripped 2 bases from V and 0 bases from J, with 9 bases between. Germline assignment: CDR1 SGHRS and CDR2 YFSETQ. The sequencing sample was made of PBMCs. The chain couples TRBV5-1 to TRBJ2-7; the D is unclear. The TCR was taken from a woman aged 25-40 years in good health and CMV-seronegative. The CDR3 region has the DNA TGCGCCAGCAGCTTCTCTTTATACTCCTACGAGCAGTACTTC. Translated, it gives CASSFSLYSYEQYF. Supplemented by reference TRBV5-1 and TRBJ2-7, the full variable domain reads KAGVTQTPRYLIKTRGQQVTLSCSPISGHRSVSWYQQTPGQGLQFLFEYFSETQRNKGNFPGRFSGRQFSNSRSEMNVSTLELGDSALYLCASSFSLYSYEQYFGPGTRLTVT.